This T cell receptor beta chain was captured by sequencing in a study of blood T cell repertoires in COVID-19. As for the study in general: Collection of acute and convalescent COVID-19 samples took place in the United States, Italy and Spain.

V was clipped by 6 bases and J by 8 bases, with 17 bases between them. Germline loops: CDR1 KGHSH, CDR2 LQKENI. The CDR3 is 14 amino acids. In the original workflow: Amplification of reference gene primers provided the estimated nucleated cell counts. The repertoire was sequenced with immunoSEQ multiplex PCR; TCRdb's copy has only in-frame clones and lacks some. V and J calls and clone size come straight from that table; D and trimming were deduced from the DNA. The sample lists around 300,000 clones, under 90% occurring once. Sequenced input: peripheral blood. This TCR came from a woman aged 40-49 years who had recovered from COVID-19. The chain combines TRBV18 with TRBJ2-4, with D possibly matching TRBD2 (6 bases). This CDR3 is CASSPPSSGDIQYF. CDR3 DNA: TGTGCCAGCTCGCCCCCCTCCTCGGGGGACATTCAGTACTTC. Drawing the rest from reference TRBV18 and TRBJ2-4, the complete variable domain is NAGVMQNPRHLVRRRGQEARLRCSPMKGHSHVYWYRQLPEEGLKFMVYLQKENIIDESGMPKERFSAEFPKEGPSILRIQQVVRGDSAAYFCASSPPSSGDIQYFGAGTRLSVL.